The rows below give T cell receptor beta chains drawn from one sample of a study of cytomegalovirus exposure and HLA in healthy donors. Produced via immunoSEQ multiplex PCR; TCRdb's table is partial and in-frame only. In the table there are more than 50,000 clones, roughly 74% of which are singletons. The sequenced material came from PBMCs. These receptors originate from a woman in her forties in good health and CMV-seropositive. The CDR3 runs from the conserved cysteine through the conserved F or W. The D gene is left open where the match is weak. Rows may omit the clone size; those that give it use once, few, many or a size class.

clone_size d_call cdr3_length j_call v_call cdr3_nt cdr3_aa
NA TRBD1 17 TRBJ2-7 TRBV14 TGTGCCAGCAGCTGGGATACAGGGGGCATATCCCCCGGGGAGCAGTACTTC CASSWDTGGISPGEQYF
NA NA 15 TRBJ1-2 TRBV2 TGTGCCAGCAGTGAAGCGCAGGACTTTAACTATGGCTACACCTTC CASSEAQDFNYGYTF
NA TRBD2 15 TRBJ2-1 TRBV4-3 TGCGCCAGCAGCCCTAGCGGGGGGGCCTCGGGTGAGCAGTTCTTC CASSPSGGASGEQFF
NA NA 12 TRBJ1-5 TRBV6-1 TGTGCCACCCAAAGGCGGGATCAGCCCCAGCATTTT CATQRRDQPQHF
NA NA 14 TRBJ1-1 TRBV11-2 TGTGCCAGCACCCCCGGGAGGTTAAACACTGAAGCTTTCTTT CASTPGRLNTEAFF
NA NA 12 TRBJ2-7 TRBV28 TGTGCCAGCAGTTTAACAGGGCGCGAGCAGTACTTC CASSLTGREQYF
NA NA 15 TRBJ1-5 TRBV19 TGTGCCAGTAGTAGGCGACAGGATAGCAATCAGCCCCAGCATTTT CASSRRQDSNQPQHF
NA NA 13 TRBJ2-7 TRBV6-1 TGTGCCATCTTCGACATATTAAGCTACGAGCAGTACTTC CAIFDILSYEQYF
once NA 13 TRBJ1-1 TRBV6-1 TGTGCCAGCAGTGAAGCTCCCCTCGGGGAAGCTTTCTTT CASSEAPLGEAFF
NA TRBD1 17 TRBJ2-2 TRBV5-1 TGCGCCAGCAGCTCTGGGACAGGGGGCATCCGAACCGGGGAGCTGTTTTTT CASSSGTGGIRTGELFF